These 11 T cell receptor beta chains came from one sample sequenced in a study of breast tumors, draining lymph nodes, adjacent tissues. In TCRdb, the multiplex PCR reads were re-called with MiXCR into one record per CDR3 protein. The profile shows tens of thousands of distinct CDR3 sequences, around 28% of them singletons. The lymph nodes were axillary draining lymph nodes from breast cancer patients. The sequenced sample consisted of axillary lymph node tissue. The receptor set was obtained from a female donor with breast cancer. Some clones in this sample may be carry-over from other donors' samples.

Comment on this clonotype: This is likely a read error, given that the CDR3 carries no conserved phenylalanine or tryptophan at its end. Here the CDR3 reads CASSSRGTNEKLFL. The CDR3 DNA reads TGTGCCAGCAGCTCCAGGGGAACCAATGAAAAACTGTTTCTT. The chain combines TRBV7-9 with TRBJ1-4, with a possible D match to TRBD1 (6 bases). Trimming took off 4 bases at V and 5 bases at J, with 11 bases between the two ends. Germline loops: CDR1 SEHNR, CDR2 FQNEAQ (reference sequence). This CDR3 has 14 amino acids.

This clonotype was observed many times. The chain carries TRBV6-5 and TRBJ1-6; 10 bases align to TRBD1. The CDR3 extends over 15 amino acids. Germline CDR1 and CDR2: MNHEY and SVGAGI. The J segment lost 9 bases and the V segment lost 5 bases, leaving 7 bases of the junction unmatched. The CDR3 loop is CASSRDRGRGSPLHF. For the CDR3, the DNA is TGTGCCAGCAGTCGCGACAGGGGGCGTGGTTCACCCCTCCACTTT.

This clonotype has a count of ten or more. The chain links TRBV9 to TRBJ1-3, with 9 bases aligning to TRBD1. The germline V gene encodes CDR1 SGDLS and CDR2 YYNGEE. This CDR3 is 15 amino acids long. V dropped 3 bases and J dropped 4; count of bases not matched to a gene: 5. The CDR3 region is CASSGTGGNGNTIYF. Written as DNA, the CDR3 is TGTGCCAGCAGCGGTACAGGGGGCAACGGAAACACCATATATTTT.

This clonotype occurred a few times. The rearrangement uses TRBV19 and TRBJ1-1, with D unresolved. V was cut by 3 bases and J by 0 bases, with 8 bases left in between. The CDR3 loop spans 14 amino acids. The germline V gene encodes CDR1 LNHDA and CDR2 SQIVND (reference sequence). This CDR3 reads CASSMGRLNTEAFF. The CDR3 nucleotides are TGTGCCAGTAGTATGGGAAGGCTGAACACTGAAGCTTTCTTT.

Concerning this clonotype itself: It may be a read error: a sequence one base away is much more abundant. J is TRBJ2-1 and V is TRBV18; D gene ambiguous. The CDR3 contains 13 residues. Germline V gene data show CDR1 as KGHSH and CDR2 as LQKENI. The CDR3 nucleotides are TGTGCCAGCTCACCACCCTCCCACAATGAGCAGTTCTTC. Residues: CASSPPSHNEQFF.

This clonotype came up many times. J is TRBJ2-3 and V is TRBV29-1; D might be TRBD2 (6 bases). This CDR3 spans 16 amino acids. Trimming removed 0 bases from V and 2 bases from J, with 15 bases in between. Germline V gene lookup returns CDR1 SQVTM and CDR2 ANQGSEA. CDR3: CSVEDDEIADTDTQYF. The CDR3 DNA sequence: TGCAGCGTTGAAGATGACGAGATAGCGGACACAGATACGCAGTATTTT.

The table lists this clonotype with many counts. The chain carries TRBV18 and TRBJ1-5, with no clear D. This CDR3 region has 13 residues. V was pared by 4 bases and J by 3 bases, with 7 bases between. Germline CDR1 KGHSH, CDR2 LQKENI. In DNA form, the CDR3 reads TGTGCCAGCTCACGTCACAACAATCAGCCCCAGCATTTT. Amino acids: CASSRHNNQPQHF. The full variable domain, its missing parts supplied by reference TRBV18 and TRBJ1-5, is NAGVMQNPRHLVRRRGQEARLRCSPMKGHSHVYWYRQLPEEGLKFMVYLQKENIIDESGMPKERFSAEFPKEGPSILRIQQVVRGDSAAYFCASSRHNNQPQHFGDGTRLSIL.

CDR3: CARGTPTGTFNEKLFF. CDR3 sequence (DNA): TGTGCTAGAGGTACTCCCACAGGGACCTTTAATGAAAAACTGTTTTTT. The chain uses TRBV25-1 and TRBJ1-4; weak D call: TRBD1 (6 bases). Germline CDR1 MGHDK, CDR2 SYGVNS. This CDR3 region has 16 residues. Supplemented by reference TRBV25-1 and TRBJ1-4, the full variable domain reads EADIYQTPRYLVIGTGKKITLECSQTMGHDKMYWYQQDPGMELHLIHYSYGVNSTEKGDLSSESTVSRIRTEHFPLTLESARPSHTSQYLCARGTPTGTFNEKLFFGSGTQLSVL.

As to this clonotype: A much larger clone is a single base away; this may be a read error. The chain couples TRBV19 to TRBJ2-6; 9 bases fit TRBD2. The germline CDR1 and CDR2 sequences are LNHDA and SQIVND (reference sequence). Trimming took 7 bases from V and 0 from J; bases not matched to a gene: 13. The CDR3 extends over 19 amino acids. CDR3 loop: CASKRLAALSSSGANVLTF. CDR3 coding DNA: TGTGCCAGTAAACGACTAGCGGCCTTGTCTAGCTCTGGGGCCAACGTCCTGACTTTC.

This clonotype was counted many times. The gene calls are TRBV7-9 and TRBJ1-6, with a possible D match to TRBD1 (6 bases). The CDR3 is made up of 15 amino acids. V was shortened by 3 bases and J by 7 bases, with 13 bases between the two germline ends. The germline CDR1 and CDR2 sequences are SEHNR and FQNEAQ (reference sequence). CDR3 sequence reads: CASSFQGINNSPLHF. Here the CDR3 DNA reads TGTGCCAGCAGCTTCCAGGGGATCAACAATTCACCCCTCCACTTT.

This clonotype was counted ten times or more. A much larger clone lies one base from this, so it may be a read error. V is TRBV9 and J is TRBJ1-2; 8 positions match TRBD1. The germline gives CDR1 SGDLS, CDR2 YYNGEE. The CDR3 extends over 15 amino acids. CDR3 coding DNA: TGTGCCAGCAGCGTAGGTTCAGGGGGCAGGTATGGCTCCACCTTC. Its protein is CASSVGSGGRYGSTF.